Listed below are T cell receptor beta chains from one sample, sequenced in a study of blood T cells in healthy people across ages. TCRdb analysed the 5' RACE reads with MiXCR anew, one entry per CDR3 protein. This table holds 600,000 to 650,000 distinct CDR3 sequences, under 65% found once. Sequences were obtained from blood. These receptors were collected from a man in his sixties in good health. CDR3s include the opening cysteine and the closing phenylalanine or tryptophan. Each record gives: CDR3 DNA, CDR3 protein, V gene, J gene, D gene, clone size. A D gene is named only where the DNA matches it firmly. Not every row has a clone size; where given, it reads once, few, many or a size class.

CDR3nt: TGTGCCAGCAGTTGGGGACTAGCGGGGCGTTCGGATACGCAGTATTTT
CDR3aa: CASSWGLAGRSDTQYF
v_gene: TRBV12-3/TRBV12-4
j_gene: TRBJ2-3
d_gene: TRBD2
abundance: few

CDR3nt: TGTGCCACCAGCAGAGATTGGGCAGGGGGCAGGAATGAGCAGTTCTTC
CDR3aa: CATSRDWAGGRNEQFF
v_gene: TRBV15
j_gene: TRBJ2-1
d_gene: TRBD1
abundance: NA

CDR3nt: TGTGCCAGCAGTGATACTGTAGTGTACGAGCAGTACTTC
CDR3aa: CASSDTVVYEQYF
v_gene: TRBV2
j_gene: TRBJ2-7
d_gene: NA
abundance: NA

CDR3nt: TGTGCCAGCACGATCTCAGACGAACCCTACACCTTC
CDR3aa: CASTISDEPYTF
v_gene: TRBV7-9
j_gene: TRBJ1-2
d_gene: NA
abundance: NA

CDR3nt: TGCAGTGCTAGTGACAGGGGCGGTTTAGCCGGGGAGCTGTTTTTT
CDR3aa: CSASDRGGLAGELFF
v_gene: TRBV20-1
j_gene: TRBJ2-2
d_gene: TRBD1
abundance: few

CDR3nt: TGTGCCAGCGGGCTAAACTATGGCTACACCTTC
CDR3aa: CASGLNYGYTF
v_gene: TRBV28
j_gene: TRBJ1-2
d_gene: NA
abundance: NA

CDR3nt: TGTGCCAGCTCACCAAGAGGAAGCGGGGGACCCGGAGATACGCAGTATTTT
CDR3aa: CASSPRGSGGPGDTQYF
v_gene: TRBV18
j_gene: TRBJ2-3
d_gene: TRBD2
abundance: NA

CDR3nt: TGCAGTGCGCAGAAGTTTGGGGCGATCTACGAGCAGTACTTC
CDR3aa: CSAQKFGAIYEQYF
v_gene: TRBV20-1
j_gene: TRBJ2-7
d_gene: NA
abundance: NA

CDR3nt: TGCGCCAGCAGCCCGAAATCTAGCAGCAAGTACCAAGAGACCCAGTACTTC
CDR3aa: CASSPKSSSKYQETQYF
v_gene: TRBV5-1
j_gene: TRBJ2-5
d_gene: NA
abundance: NA

CDR3nt: TGTGCCAGCAGTGAATACAGGGGAGGCTACACCTTC
CDR3aa: CASSEYRGGYTF
v_gene: TRBV2
j_gene: TRBJ1-2
d_gene: TRBD1
abundance: NA

CDR3nt: TGCGCCAGCAGCCAAGGCGGGACAGAGGTCCAAGAGACCCAGTACTTC
CDR3aa: CASSQGGTEVQETQYF
v_gene: TRBV4-1
j_gene: TRBJ2-5
d_gene: NA
abundance: NA

CDR3nt: TGCGCCAGCAGCTTGGGAGAGGGCATATACAATGAGCAGTTCTTC
CDR3aa: CASSLGEGIYNEQFF
v_gene: TRBV5-1
j_gene: TRBJ2-1
d_gene: NA
abundance: NA

CDR3nt: TGTGCCAGCAGCCCCAATCTGTGGACAGAGACCCAGTACTTC
CDR3aa: CASSPNLWTETQYF
v_gene: TRBV9
j_gene: TRBJ2-5
d_gene: NA
abundance: NA

CDR3nt: TGTGCCAGCAGTGCACCGGGACAGGGGGAAGAGACCCAGTACTTC
CDR3aa: CASSAPGQGEETQYF
v_gene: TRBV28
j_gene: TRBJ2-5
d_gene: TRBD1
abundance: few

CDR3nt: TGTGCCAGCAGTCGGACCTTTGACTATGGCTACACCTTC
CDR3aa: CASSRTFDYGYTF
v_gene: TRBV27
j_gene: TRBJ1-2
d_gene: NA
abundance: NA

CDR3nt: TGCAGCGTTGGAGGACAGGGGGTCTCCTACGAGCAGTACTTC
CDR3aa: CSVGGQGVSYEQYF
v_gene: TRBV29-1
j_gene: TRBJ2-7
d_gene: TRBD1
abundance: few

CDR3nt: TGTGCCACCAGCAGAACGACAGGTGTGCCGTTGGAGCAGTTCTTC
CDR3aa: CATSRTTGVPLEQFF
v_gene: TRBV15
j_gene: TRBJ2-1
d_gene: NA
abundance: NA

CDR3nt: TGTGCCAGCAGCTTATCCGGGGACATGTCCTACGAGCAGTACTTC
CDR3aa: CASSLSGDMSYEQYF
v_gene: TRBV7-2
j_gene: TRBJ2-7
d_gene: NA
abundance: NA

CDR3nt: TGTGCCATCAGTGACACTAGCGGGAGCACAGATACGCAGTATTTT
CDR3aa: CAISDTSGSTDTQYF
v_gene: TRBV10-3
j_gene: TRBJ2-3
d_gene: TRBD2
abundance: NA

CDR3nt: TGTGCCAGCAGCCCAGGGACAGGGCTGAATGAAAAACTGTTTTTT
CDR3aa: CASSPGTGLNEKLFF
v_gene: TRBV9
j_gene: TRBJ1-4
d_gene: TRBD1
abundance: once

CDR3nt: TGTGCCAGCAGCTTACCGGGACTAGCGGGGTACAATGAGCAGTTCTTC
CDR3aa: CASSLPGLAGYNEQFF
v_gene: TRBV7-2
j_gene: TRBJ2-1
d_gene: TRBD2
abundance: few

CDR3nt: TGTGCCAGCAGCCAAGAGGAAGGCCGGTTCTATGAGCAGTTCTTC
CDR3aa: CASSQEEGRFYEQFF
v_gene: TRBV4-2
j_gene: TRBJ2-1
d_gene: NA
abundance: NA

CDR3nt: TGCAGTGCTAGTTCCAGGGACCCGACAGATACGCAGTATTTT
CDR3aa: CSASSRDPTDTQYF
v_gene: TRBV20-1
j_gene: TRBJ2-3
d_gene: NA
abundance: few

CDR3nt: TGTGCCAGCAGCCTCGGGCCCAGCCATGGCTACACCTTC
CDR3aa: CASSLGPSHGYTF
v_gene: TRBV7-9
j_gene: TRBJ1-2
d_gene: NA
abundance: NA

CDR3nt: TGCAGTGCCAGGACTAGCGGGGGGACCACGGAGACCCAGTACTTC
CDR3aa: CSARTSGGTTETQYF
v_gene: TRBV20-1
j_gene: TRBJ2-5
d_gene: TRBD2
abundance: few

CDR3nt: TGTGCCAGCAGCTTAGCCTCGACCGGGTCCTTGAACACTGAAGCTTTCTTT
CDR3aa: CASSLASTGSLNTEAFF
v_gene: TRBV7-8
j_gene: TRBJ1-1
d_gene: NA
abundance: NA

CDR3nt: TGCGCCAGCAGCCAAGGCCTCCAGGGCCGACCCTACAATGAGCAGTTCTTC
CDR3aa: CASSQGLQGRPYNEQFF
v_gene: TRBV4-1
j_gene: TRBJ2-1
d_gene: NA
abundance: NA

CDR3nt: TGTGCCAGCAGCTTGGACAGGGGGCATGAAAAACTGTTTTTT
CDR3aa: CASSLDRGHEKLFF
v_gene: TRBV7-2
j_gene: TRBJ1-4
d_gene: TRBD1
abundance: NA

CDR3nt: TGTGCCAGCAGTTTTTACAGGAAAAACATTCAGTACTTC
CDR3aa: CASSFYRKNIQYF
v_gene: TRBV28
j_gene: TRBJ2-4
d_gene: NA
abundance: NA

CDR3nt: TGTGCCAGCAGCTTAGCAGCGGGGGGTTTCAATGAGCAGTTCTTC
CDR3aa: CASSLAAGGFNEQFF
v_gene: TRBV7-2
j_gene: TRBJ2-1
d_gene: TRBD2
abundance: NA

CDR3nt: TGTGCCAGCACCCAAGTCGGGGGCGCAGGTGACAACTATGGCTACACCTTC
CDR3aa: CASTQVGGAGDNYGYTF
v_gene: TRBV5-6
j_gene: TRBJ1-2
d_gene: NA
abundance: few

CDR3nt: TGTGCCAGCAGTGAATTCAAGGGGGGTGGCTACACCTTC
CDR3aa: CASSEFKGGGYTF
v_gene: TRBV25-1
j_gene: TRBJ1-2
d_gene: NA
abundance: NA

CDR3nt: TGTGCCACCAGCAGAAGACCGGGACAGTCTAATGAAAAACTGTTTTTT
CDR3aa: CATSRRPGQSNEKLFF
v_gene: TRBV15
j_gene: TRBJ1-4
d_gene: TRBD1
abundance: NA

CDR3nt: TGTGCCACCGGGGACGGGGGTCGGGGCACAGATACGCAGTATTTT
CDR3aa: CATGDGGRGTDTQYF
v_gene: TRBV24-1
j_gene: TRBJ2-3
d_gene: NA
abundance: NA

CDR3nt: TGTGCCAGCAGTGTATCAACCGGGACGGTCTCCTACGAGCAGTACTTC
CDR3aa: CASSVSTGTVSYEQYF
v_gene: TRBV6-1
j_gene: TRBJ2-7
d_gene: NA
abundance: few

CDR3nt: TGTGCCAGCAAAGGGGGCGCATCAGATACGCAGTATTTT
CDR3aa: CASKGGASDTQYF
v_gene: TRBV2
j_gene: TRBJ2-3
d_gene: TRBD1
abundance: NA

CDR3nt: TGTGCCAGCAGCCCGGGGACTAGCGGGGCTAGGGGCACAGATACGCAGTATTTT
CDR3aa: CASSPGTSGARGTDTQYF
v_gene: TRBV3-1
j_gene: TRBJ2-3
d_gene: TRBD2
abundance: NA

CDR3nt: TGCGCCAGCAGCCCCGGACTAGCGGAGACCTACGAGCAGTACTTC
CDR3aa: CASSPGLAETYEQYF
v_gene: TRBV5-1
j_gene: TRBJ2-7
d_gene: TRBD2
abundance: NA

CDR3nt: TGTGCCAGCAGCTCCGGACTCTGGTACAATGAGCAGTACTTC
CDR3aa: CASSSGLWYNEQYF
v_gene: TRBV7-2
j_gene: TRBJ2-7
d_gene: NA
abundance: NA

CDR3nt: TGTGCCAGCAGCTTCCGGGACACAACTACAGATACGCAGTATTTT
CDR3aa: CASSFRDTTTDTQYF
v_gene: TRBV7-9
j_gene: TRBJ2-3
d_gene: NA
abundance: NA